One sample yielded the 14 T cell receptor beta chains listed below, sequenced in a study of blood T cells in healthy people across ages. The authors ran a second PCR of roughly 6 to 12 cycles using a sample-barcoded 5' primer and a J-beta primer mix. TCRdb reprocessed the 5' RACE reads via MiXCR and lists one record per CDR3 protein. The sample has roughly 650,000 distinct CDR3 sequences, roughly 32% seen once. Sequenced material: blood. The source of these receptors is an elderly woman in good health.

This clonotype was observed a few times. CDR3 sequence reads: CASSPDGQGDYGYTF. The DNA of the CDR3 is TGCGCCAGCAGCCCGGATGGGCAGGGGGACTATGGCTACACCTTC. The rearrangement links TRBV5-1 to TRBJ1-2; 7 nucleotides line up with TRBD1. Germline assignment: CDR1 SGHRS and CDR2 YFSETQ. The CDR3 contains 15 residues. Trimming cost V 4 bases and J 3 bases; bases outside gene matches: 9.

This clonotype was counted many times. The V gene is TRBV7-2, the J gene TRBJ2-1, with 8 positions matching TRBD1. V shed 3 bases and J 8 bases; nucleotides not matched to a gene: 9. The CDR3 consists of 15 residues. Germline loops: CDR1 SGHTA, CDR2 FQGNSA. The CDR3 is CASSFTGTGGDEQFF. CDR3 DNA sequence: TGTGCCAGCAGCTTTACTGGGACAGGTGGCGATGAGCAGTTCTTC. The full variable domain, with the rest looked up from reference TRBV7-2 and TRBJ2-1, is GAGVSQSPSNKVTEKGKDVELRCDPISGHTALYWYRQSLGQGLEFLIYFQGNSAPDKSGLPSDRFSAERTGGSVSTLTIQRTQQEDSAVYLCASSFTGTGGDEQFFGPGTRLTVL.

This clonotype has only a few counts. Being one base from a much bigger clone, this may be a read error. The V call is TRBV7-3, the J call TRBJ2-7; D ambiguous. V was shortened by 11 bases and J by 9 bases, with 14 bases between the two germline ends. The germline gives CDR1 SGHTA, CDR2 FQGTGA. CDR3 length: 10 amino acids. The CDR3 region has the DNA TGTGCCGTAGGGTGCTCCGGGCAGTACTTC. It specifies CAVGCSGQYF.

The V gene is TRBV9, the J gene TRBJ1-2, with D maybe TRBD1 (6 bases). The CDR3 has 17 residues. CDR1 and CDR2 (germline): SGDLS, YYNGEE. V lost 4 bases and J lost 6, with 25 bases in between. The CDR3 sequence is CASSPGDLRDTSHGYTF. CDR3 coding DNA: TGTGCCAGCAGCCCAGGGGACCTTCGGGACACGTCGCATGGCTACACCTTC.

The rearrangement links TRBV6-5 to TRBJ2-6; D not certain. The CDR3 spans 15 residues. Trimming stripped 2 bases from V and 2 bases from J, with 7 bases between. Germline lookup yields CDR1 MNHEY and CDR2 SVGAGI. The CDR3 nucleotides are TGTGCCAGCAGTTACCAGGTCACTGGGGCCAACGTCCTGACTTTC. Translating gives CASSYQVTGANVLTF.

CDR3 sequence reads: CASISSGGGSYNEQYF. The CDR3, as DNA: TGTGCCAGCATAAGCAGCGGGGGGGGCTCCTACAATGAGCAGTACTTC. The chain is built from TRBV6-5 and TRBJ2-7; 10 bases are shared with TRBD2. The CDR3 is 16 residues long. After removal of 7 bases from V and 7 bases from J, the junction contained 16 bases not matched to a gene. Germline V gene lookup returns CDR1 MNHEY and CDR2 SVGAGI.

Details on this clonotype: One junction end does not reproduce the germline sequence, and a read error may be involved. The chain employs TRBV7-8 and TRBJ2-1; D remains ambiguous. The tail of the sequence fits TRBJ2-7 better, so the J call may be wrong. The CDR3 loop spans 16 amino acids. CDR1 and CDR2 (germline): SGHVS, FQNEAQ. The CDR3: CARSLSSFSSYNEQYF. In nucleotides, the CDR3 is TGTGCCCGCAGCTTATCCAGTTTCAGTTCCTACAATGAGCAGTACTTC.

The V and J genes are TRBV4-3 and TRBJ2-3; TRBD2 is a possible D gene (6 bases). Per the germline V gene, CDR1 is LGHNA and CDR2 is YSLEER. The CDR3 contains 15 residues. V was cut by 0 bases and J by 3 bases, with 10 bases left in between. This CDR3 reads CASSQEWRETDTQYF. In DNA, the CDR3 is TGCGCCAGCAGCCAAGAGTGGAGGGAAACAGATACGCAGTATTTT.

In its sample, this clonotype was seen many times. The chain employs TRBV20-1 and TRBJ2-5; 8 nucleotides agree with TRBD2. This CDR3 comprises 13 residues. Germline V lookup: CDR1 DFQATT, CDR2 SNEGSKA (reference sequence). The V gene end was trimmed by 4 bases and the J gene end by 4 bases; junction bases not matched to a gene: 5. CDR3 nucleotides: TGCAGTGCTATCCTCCGGGGGGGAGAGACCCAGTACTTC. Translated: CSAILRGGETQYF.

There are a few counts of this clonotype. Being one base from a much bigger clone, this may be a read error. This chain links TRBV7-6 with TRBJ2-5; D tentatively fits TRBD1 or TRBD2 (5 bases each). Trimming stripped 3 bases from V and 11 bases from J, with 16 bases between. This CDR3 contains 13 residues. Germline loops: CDR1 SGHVS, CDR2 FNYEAQ. The DNA of the CDR3 is TGTGCCAGCAGCTTCCGGGGCGACAATGAGCAGTACTTC. As protein: CASSFRGDNEQYF. Filled out from reference TRBV7-6 and TRBJ2-5, the complete variable domain reads GAGVSQSPRYKVTKRGQDVALRCDPISGHVSLYWYRQALGQGPEFLTYFNYEAQQDKSGLPNDRFSAERPEGSISTLTIQRTEQRDSAMYRCASSFRGDNEQYFGPGTRLLVL.

This clonotype was counted at least ten times. J is TRBJ1-2 and V is TRBV4-2; tentatively, D is TRBD1 (5 bases). V lost 4 bases and J 4 bases, leaving 13 bases between the germline ends. Germline CDR1 and CDR2: LGHNA and YNFKEQ. The CDR3 runs 14 residues. The CDR3, as DNA: TGTGCCAGCAGCCGGGAGGGGTTTGGCTATGGCTACACCTTC. Its translation: CASSREGFGYGYTF.

This clonotype was observed many times. The V and J genes are TRBV12-3 or TRBV12-4 and TRBJ2-7; D may correspond to TRBD1 or TRBD2 (6 bases each). V was clipped by 3 bases and J by 2 bases, with 14 bases between them. This CDR3 spans 15 amino acids. CDR3 region: CASSFSTGAPYEQYF. CDR3 sequence (DNA): TGTGCCAGCAGTTTCTCGACGGGGGCCCCCTACGAGCAGTACTTC.

This clonotype has a count of ten or more. The chain links TRBV24-1 to TRBJ2-7, with TRBD1 matching over 9 bases. J gave up 9 bases and V 4 bases, and 9 bases lay outside the gene matches. Germline V lookup: CDR1 KGHDR, CDR2 SFDVKD. The CDR3 has 14 residues. CDR3 sequence: CATSDPGTGFGQYF. The CDR3 bases are TGTGCCACCAGTGACCCCGGGACAGGGTTCGGGCAGTACTTC.

The gene calls are TRBV5-1 and TRBJ2-6; D not certain. CDR1 is SGHRS and CDR2 is YFSETQ in the germline V gene. Deletions cut 3 bases from V and 4 bases from J, with 5 bases between. This CDR3 is built from 13 residues. CDR3 nucleotide sequence: TGCGCCAGCAGCTATGCCGGGGCCAACGTCCTGACTTTC. This translates into CASSYAGANVLTF. Together with reference TRBV5-1 and TRBJ2-6, the CDR3 gives the full variable domain: KAGVTQTPRYLIKTRGQQVTLSCSPISGHRSVSWYQQTPGQGLQFLFEYFSETQRNKGNFPGRFSGRQFSNSRSEMNVSTLELGDSALYLCASSYAGANVLTFGAGSRLTVL.